The clone carrying this T cell receptor beta chain is judged medium-sized (0.01 to 0.1%). Its target is not known. The V and J ends lost 2 bases and 4 bases respectively, with 8 bases between them. In germline, CDR1 is KGHSH, CDR2 LQKENI. This CDR3 comprises 14 residues. This record belongs to a study of immune heterogeneity within non-small cell lung tumors. As for the study in general: There were several squamous cell carcinomas, approximately 9 non-squamous carcinomas and 1 tumor not otherwise specified.

Genomic DNA from bulk tumor acted as the template, and 600 ng was loaded per sample. Widely spaced biopsies, several per primary tumor, were obtained at surgery. Patients had untreated, newly diagnosed non-small cell lung cancer and underwent curative surgery. Whole-study results and caveats: High-frequency clones unique to single sites coexisted with identical dominant CDR3 beta clonotypes that recurred across tumor sites within a patient.

TCR beta CDR3 amplification used multiplex PCR with 32 V and 13 J primers. MiXCR, applied by TCRdb to the multiplex PCR reads, yields one record per CDR3 protein. The table includes 7,200 or so distinct CDR3 sequences, roughly a fifth detected once. The sequenced sample was lung tumor tissue. This receptor was identified in a man in his 60s with non-small cell lung cancer. This sequence joins TRBV18 and TRBJ2-2; D is ambiguous. The CDR3 sequence is CASSPGTLTGELFF. CDR3 bases: TGTGCCAGCTCACCAGGAACGCTCACCGGGGAGCTGTTTTTT.